These T cell receptor beta chains were read from a single sample in a study of blood T cell repertoires in COVID-19. Profiling relied on immunoSEQ multiplex PCR, and the TCRdb table lists in-frame clones only, not all of them. The sample lists a few hundred thousand clones, 85% occurring once. Sequencing used PBMCs or T cells enriched from blood (not recorded which). The source is a woman between 50 and 59 years old who had been exposed to COVID-19. Each CDR3 is given with its conserved first and last residue. A D gene is named only where the DNA matches it firmly. Not every row has a clone size; where given, it reads once, few, many or a size class.

TRBV11-2,-,TRBD1,TRBJ1-6,TGTGCCAGCACCCGAGGGACAGAAAATTCACCCCTCCACTTT,CASTRGTENSPLHF
TRBV5-5,-,TRBD1,TRBJ2-1,TGTGCCAGCAGCTTTGGACAGGGGTGGAATGAGCAGTTCTTC,CASSFGQGWNEQFF
TRBV29-1,-,TRBD1,TRBJ2-5,TGCAGCGTTGGACAGGGTCTGGGGGAGACCCAGTACTTC,CSVGQGLGETQYF
TRBV27,-,TRBD1,TRBJ1-6,TGTGCCAGCAGTTTAACCGGGACAGGGGCGATTTCACCCCTCCACTTT,CASSLTGTGAISPLHF
TRBV9,-,-,TRBJ2-6,TGTGCCAGCAGCGAACAAACAGGACCTCTTAGTGGGGCCAACGTCCTGACTTTC,CASSEQTGPLSGANVLTF
TRBV30,-,-,TRBJ1-1,TGTGCCTGGGGGTCGGTGACAGGCCGGGGCGTTGAAGCTTTCTTT,CAWGSVTGRGVEAFF
TRBV28,-,-,TRBJ1-1,TGTGCCAGCAGTGTCGCGGCGAGGAACACTGAAGCTTTCTTT,CASSVAARNTEAFF
TRBV21-1,once,-,TRBJ2-7,TGTGCCAGCAGCAAAAGGGGGCGGGGACAGTTCTACGAGCAGTACTTC,CASSKRGRGQFYEQYF
TRBV5-1,-,-,TRBJ1-5,TGCGCCAGCAGCTTGGGGGACGGACTAGATCAGCCCCAGCATTTT,CASSLGDGLDQPQHF
TRBV18,-,-,TRBJ2-3,TGTGCCAGCTCCCTCGGCGGCCCCGGCGATACGCAGTATTTT,CASSLGGPGDTQYF
TRBV6-1,-,TRBD1,TRBJ1-2,TGTGCCAGCAGTGAATATCACCGGACAGGGGCTCCTAACTATGGCTACACCTTC,CASSEYHRTGAPNYGYTF
TRBV5-1,-,TRBD1,TRBJ2-7,TGCGCCAGCAGCTCCAGGACAGGGGGCGTCGAGCAGTACTTC,CASSSRTGGVEQYF
TRBV11-2,-,-,TRBJ2-5,TGTGCCAGCAGCTTGGCTTATAAAGAGACCCAGTACTTC,CASSLAYKETQYF
TRBV7-8,few,-,TRBJ2-2,TGTGCCAGCAGCTTACAGCCGCGGGGCACCGGGGAGCTGTTTTTT,CASSLQPRGTGELFF
TRBV7-8,once,-,TRBJ1-2,TGTGCCAGCAGCTCTCGCCCCGCCTCCCTTGGGCCTTATGGCTACACCTTC,CASSSRPASLGPYGYTF
TRBV29-1,-,-,TRBJ2-2,TGCAGCGTTGCCAGGGAATACACCGGGGAGCTGTTTTTT,CSVAREYTGELFF
TRBV19,-,-,TRBJ1-5,TGTGCCAGTAGTATGACAGGCAATCAGCCCCAGCATTTT,CASSMTGNQPQHF
TRBV19,-,TRBD1,TRBJ1-5,TGTGCCAGTAGTGGAGGACAGGGAAATCAGCCCCAGCATTTT,CASSGGQGNQPQHF
TRBV2,few,-,TRBJ1-5,TGTGCCAGCAGTGCGACAGGCTTAGGTACCAATCAGCCCCAGCATTTT,CASSATGLGTNQPQHF
TRBV7-8,-,TRBD2,TRBJ2-3,TGTGCCAGCAGCTTGGGACTAGCGGGGGAAACAGATACGCAGTATTTT,CASSLGLAGETDTQYF
TRBV6-2/TRBV6-3,-,-,TRBJ1-4,TGTGCCAGCAGTTTGGGGCCGGGGGAAACTAATGAAAAACTGTTTTTT,CASSLGPGETNEKLFF
TRBV6-6,-,-,TRBJ2-1,TGTGCCAGCTACCCGGCGGGGACGGGTTACAATGAGCAGTTCTTC,CASYPAGTGYNEQFF
TRBV10-3,-,TRBD2,TRBJ2-1,TGTGCCATCAGTGTACTTGGCGGGGGGGCCTCAGACGAGCAGTTCTTC,CAISVLGGGASDEQFF
TRBV5-1,-,-,TRBJ2-5,TGCGCCAGCAGCTCTGGGTGGCGGCATGGAGAGACCCAGTACTTC,CASSSGWRHGETQYF
TRBV3-1/TRBV3-2,-,-,TRBJ1-5,TGTGCCAGCTCCTCGGGGGGTGGCGGGGGCAATCAGCCCCAGCATTTT,CASSSGGGGGNQPQHF
TRBV15,-,-,TRBJ2-3,TGTGCCACCAGCAGAGATACACGGGGGAGAAGCACAGATACGCAGTATTTT,CATSRDTRGRSTDTQYF
TRBV10-3,-,-,TRBJ1-2,TGTGCCATCAGTGAGTCGGTCTCACCAAGGGGCTATGGCTACACCTTC,CAISESVSPRGYGYTF
TRBV6-5,few,-,TRBJ2-7,TGTGCCAGCAGTCGTCGGGGAGACTACGAGCAGTACTTC,CASSRRGDYEQYF
TRBV5-6,-,-,TRBJ1-1,TGTGCCACCTCAGGGTGGAACACTGAAGCTTTCTTT,CATSGWNTEAFF
TRBV12-3/TRBV12-4,few,-,TRBJ1-2,TGTGCCAGCAGTTTATACAAGGGGGATGGCTACACCTTC,CASSLYKGDGYTF
TRBV28,few,TRBD2,TRBJ2-5,TGTGCCAGCAGCACACTAGCGGGGGGCCAAGAGACCCAGTACTTC,CASSTLAGGQETQYF
TRBV5-1,-,TRBD2,TRBJ2-3,TGCGCCAGCAGCTTTCTAGCGGGGGGGAACACAGATACGCAGTATTTT,CASSFLAGGNTDTQYF
TRBV5-5,-,-,TRBJ2-3,TGTGCCAGCAGCTTGGGCCCCGGGTCTGGCACAGATACGCAGTATTTT,CASSLGPGSGTDTQYF
TRBV28,-,TRBD2,TRBJ2-2,TGTGCCAGCAGACTAGCGCCAAACACCGGGGAGCTGTTTTTT,CASRLAPNTGELFF
TRBV3-1/TRBV3-2,-,-,TRBJ1-1,TGTGCCAGCAGCCTCCGGGAGGAAGCTTTCTTT,CASSLREEAFF
TRBV3-1/TRBV3-2,-,-,TRBJ1-1,TGTGCCAGCAGCCCCACAGGGCCGACTGAAGCTTTCTTT,CASSPTGPTEAFF
TRBV10-3,-,-,TRBJ2-6,TGTGCCATCAGTGAGACCTCAACAGGGATCTCTGGGGCCAACGTCCTGACTTTC,CAISETSTGISGANVLTF
TRBV28,-,-,TRBJ2-5,TGTGCCAGCAGTTCCATTACCAGGACTCCCCAAGGGGAGACCCAGTACTTC,CASSSITRTPQGETQYF
TRBV11-2,-,-,TRBJ1-1,TGTGCCAGCAGCTTAGATTTTCGGGGTGCCACTGAAGCTTTCTTT,CASSLDFRGATEAFF
TRBV3-1/TRBV3-2,-,-,TRBJ1-6,TGTGCCAGCAGCGGAAATATATGGGGTTCAGGGAATTCACCCCTCCACTTT,CASSGNIWGSGNSPLHF
TRBV11-2,-,-,TRBJ1-1,TGTGCCAGCAGCTCCTACCCGGTTAGTAACACTGAAGCTTTCTTT,CASSSYPVSNTEAFF
TRBV15,-,-,TRBJ1-2,TGTGCCACCAGCAGAGATCAACGGTGGGGAGGGGGCTACACCTTC,CATSRDQRWGGGYTF
TRBV7-2,-,-,TRBJ1-3,TGTGCCAGCAGCTTTTCCGAGACTGGAAACACCATATATTTT,CASSFSETGNTIYF
TRBV6-2/TRBV6-3,few,-,TRBJ2-3,TGTGCCAGCAGTTACTCTGGGGCCACAGATACGCAGTATTTT,CASSYSGATDTQYF
TRBV27,-,-,TRBJ1-2,TGTGCCAGCAGTTCCCTCGGACAACTATATGGCTACACCTTC,CASSSLGQLYGYTF
TRBV18,once,-,TRBJ1-2,TGTGCCAGCTCCCTCACCGGAGCAGGGGCTAACTATGGCTACACCTTC,CASSLTGAGANYGYTF
TRBV2,-,-,TRBJ2-5,TGTGCCAGCAGTGTGACGCCGCAGGGGACCCAGTACTTC,CASSVTPQGTQYF
TRBV2,-,TRBD2,TRBJ2-3,TGTGCCAGCAGTGAAAGAGGACTAGCCGGTGGAGATACGCAGTATTTT,CASSERGLAGGDTQYF
TRBV28,-,TRBD2,TRBJ2-1,TGTGCCAGCAGTTTAACCCTAGCGGGGGGGTATGAGCAGTTCTTC,CASSLTLAGGYEQFF
TRBV6-5,once,TRBD1,TRBJ2-3,TGTGCCAGCAGGACGGACAGGCGCACAGATACGCAGTATTTT,CASRTDRRTDTQYF
TRBV21-1,-,-,TRBJ2-5,TGTGCCAGCAGCACTGGCGAGGAAGAGACCCAGTACTTC,CASSTGEEETQYF
TRBV12-3/TRBV12-4,-,-,TRBJ1-1,TGTGCCAGCAGTTTAAGCGGGAACACTGAAGCTTTCTTT,CASSLSGNTEAFF
TRBV5-1,-,-,TRBJ1-1,TGCGCCAGCAGCTTGGATCGCGGGTTGGCTTTCTTT,CASSLDRGLAFF